The clone carrying this TCR beta chain showed up just a few times. Its target is not known. These data belong to a study of T-cell memory formation after mild COVID-19. From the 5' RACE reads, TCRdb called clonotypes with MiXCR, one entry per CDR3 protein. This table has around 500,000 distinct CDR3 sequences, 15% to 20% appearing once. Points from the study as a whole: Proof of SARS-CoV-2 specificity was absent for the second-wave clones that crested on day 37.

From germline, CDR1 is KGHSH and CDR2 LQKENI. The CDR3 loop spans 14 amino acids. V was pared by 4 bases and J by 4 bases, with 11 bases between. V gene TRBV18 combines with J gene TRBJ2-1; D gene ambiguous. This clonotype was sampled from an adult woman who had mild COVID-19 (a few samples of this study predate the infection). Cell type and time point are not known. The sample was PBMCs or a T cell subset sorted from them (not recorded which). This CDR3 reads CASSLSSLYNEQFF. CDR3 sequence (DNA): TGTGCCAGCTCACTTTCCAGTTTATACAATGAGCAGTTCTTC.